This TCR beta chain was observed in a study of blood T cell repertoires in COVID-19. Overall study: Nucleic acid was either cDNA or gDNA, and it came from T cells, B-cell-depleted T cells, or PBMCs.

Trimming removed 4 bases at V and 5 bases at J, with 8 bases between. The CDR3 extends over 11 amino acids. Germline assignment: CDR1 DFQATT and CDR2 SNEGSKA (reference sequence). This clone has more than one count but fewer than ten. Authors' methods: Reference gene primer amplification gave nucleated cell count estimates. Using immunoSEQ multiplex PCR, the repertoire was profiled, and TCRdb retains in-frame clones only, with some absent. The V and J calls and clone size come from that table; D and trimming were worked out from the DNA. This sample has 110,000 to 150,000 clones; 60% to 85% occur once, and the top ten carry about 2%.

This clonotype was sampled from a woman aged 60 to 75 with acute or convalescent COVID-19. The V and J genes are TRBV20-1 and TRBJ1-2, with D hard to call. Source material: peripheral blood. DNA for the CDR3: TGCAGTGCTACATCCGGGTATGGCTACACCTTC. Translation gives CSATSGYGYTF.